Sequencing of this T cell receptor beta chain was carried out in a study of blood T cell repertoires in COVID-19. The germline V gene has CDR1 SSHAT and CDR2 FNYEAQ (reference sequence). There are 17 residues in the CDR3. In the authors' workflow: Reference gene primer amplification yielded estimated nucleated cell counts. Profiled with immunoSEQ multiplex PCR; TCRdb holds only in-frame clones, not every one. The V and J calls and clone size were taken over from that table, and D and trimming were inferred from the DNA. The sample yields 70,000 to 85,000 clones, roughly 78% seen once. A remark on this clone: One end of the junction varies from germline; a read error may be responsible.

V and J are TRBV7-7 and TRBJ2-2, with D hard to call. The source of this sequence is a man in his fifties or sixties with acute or convalescent COVID-19. The sequencing sample was made of peripheral blood. DNA for the CDR3: TGTGCTAGCAGCCACAACCTAGAAGACGCGAACACCGGGGAGCTGTTTTTT. Translation: CASSHNLEDANTGELFF.